The 21 T cell receptor beta chains given below trace back to one sample, sequenced in a study of blood T cell repertoires in COVID-19. Libraries were prepared by immunoSEQ multiplex PCR; TCRdb keeps only in-frame clonotypes and omits some of them. This table has about 32,000 clones, about 92% appearing once. The specimen was peripheral blood. The source of these receptors is a man between 70 and 80 years old with active or convalescent COVID-19.

The chain has TRBV11-2 and TRBJ2-3; D is uncertain. Per germline, CDR1 SGHAT and CDR2 FQNNGV. The CDR3 is made up of 13 amino acids. Trimming pared 1 base from V and 2 bases from J, leaving 4 bases between. CDR3 in amino acids: CASSLAITDTQYF. The CDR3 DNA reads TGTGCCAGCAGCTTAGCCATCACAGATACGCAGTATTTT.

This clone is a singleton in its sample. This rearrangement joins TRBV7-8 to TRBJ1-2; D is ambiguous. Germline CDR1 is SGHVS and CDR2 is FQNEAQ. This CDR3 is built from 14 residues. Trimming took off 1 base at V and 4 bases at J, with 10 bases between the two ends. Here the CDR3 reads CASSLEYPGYGYTF. The DNA of the CDR3 is TGTGCCAGCAGCTTAGAGTATCCCGGCTATGGCTACACCTTC.

This chain links TRBV18 with TRBJ1-2, with 7 bases fitting TRBD1. Germline CDR1 and CDR2: KGHSH and LQKENI. CDR3 length equals 14 residues. V lost 3 bases, J lost 7 bases, and 8 bases stayed unmatched. CDR3 loop: CASSPTDRASGYTF. CDR3 sequence (DNA): TGTGCCAGCTCACCTACCGACAGGGCGTCTGGCTACACCTTC. Full variable domain (rest looked up from reference TRBV18 and TRBJ1-2): NAGVMQNPRHLVRRRGQEARLRCSPMKGHSHVYWYRQLPEEGLKFMVYLQKENIIDESGMPKERFSAEFPKEGPSILRIQQVVRGDSAAYFCASSPTDRASGYTFGSGTRLTVV.

The V call is TRBV4-1, the J call TRBJ2-1; 9 bases align to TRBD2. Germline assignment: CDR1 MGHRA and CDR2 YSYEKL. J gave up 3 bases and V 1 base, and 4 bases lay outside the gene matches. The CDR3 runs 16 residues. CDR3 in amino acids: CASSQVAAGGYNEQFF. CDR3 coding DNA: TGCGCCAGCAGCCAAGTCGCAGCGGGGGGCTACAATGAGCAGTTCTTC.

The genes are TRBV28 and TRBJ1-2; 10 positions match TRBD1. Per the germline V gene, CDR1 is MDHEN and CDR2 is SYDVKM. CDR3 length: 15 residues. V trimming: 3 bases; J trimming: 8 bases; junction bases outside the gene matches: 9. CDR3 DNA: TGTGCCAGCAGTTTTGGGACAGGGGCCTTGGGGGGCTACACCTTC. Translated, it gives CASSFGTGALGGYTF.

V is TRBV27 and J is TRBJ2-7; a weak D match, TRBD1 (6 bases). The CDR3 has 16 amino acids. Germline V gene sequence: CDR1 MNHEY, CDR2 SMNVEV (reference sequence). Trimming took off 3 bases at V and 0 bases at J, with 15 bases between the two ends. The DNA for the CDR3 is TGTGCCAGCAGTTTGCTCGGACAGACCTTCTCCTACGAGCAGTACTTC. Translated, it gives CASSLLGQTFSYEQYF.

This rearrangement joins TRBV27 to TRBJ1-2; D is unresolved. The germline V and J ends were trimmed by 1 base and 1 base, with 7 bases remaining between them. This CDR3 region has 14 residues. Germline V gene sequence: CDR1 MNHEY, CDR2 SMNVEV (reference sequence). Here the CDR3 reads CASSLYGVNYGYTF. Here the CDR3 DNA reads TGTGCCAGCAGTTTATACGGGGTTAACTATGGCTACACCTTC.

CDR3 residues: CASRHTGTYYGYTF. In DNA, the CDR3 is TGTGCCAGCAGACACACCGGGACTTACTATGGCTACACCTTC. The chain is built from TRBV27 and TRBJ1-2; maybe TRBD1 (5 bases). CDR3 length: 14 amino acids. V was trimmed by 6 bases and J by 3 bases, leaving 14 bases between them. Per the germline V gene, CDR1 is MNHEY and CDR2 is SMNVEV (reference sequence).

There are a few counts of this clone. The chain uses TRBV2 and TRBJ2-2; D not certain. This CDR3 has 14 residues. Trimming removed 6 bases from V and 0 bases from J, with 8 bases in between. The germline V gene has CDR1 SNHLY and CDR2 FYNNEI. CDR3 sequence reads: CASSYASNTGELFF. DNA for the CDR3: TGTGCCAGCAGCTACGCGTCGAACACCGGGGAGCTGTTTTTT.

The chain joins TRBV7-8 to TRBJ2-5; D is uncertain. With 5 bases removed from V and 7 bases from J, the gap between germline ends came to 20 bases. In germline, CDR1 is SGHVS, CDR2 FQNEAQ. This CDR3 spans 15 amino acids. The CDR3 protein is CASSPPIAAGGTQYF. CDR3 nucleotide sequence: TGTGCCAGCAGCCCCCCGATCGCCGCCGGCGGGACCCAGTACTTC.

V and J are TRBV11-2 and TRBJ2-5; 8 bases align to TRBD2. Looked up from germline, CDR1 is SGHAT and CDR2 is FQNNGV. This CDR3 region has 14 residues. With 5 bases clipped from V and 4 bases from J, the junction kept 6 bases outside the gene matches. The CDR3: CASSISGGPETQYF. The CDR3 DNA reads as TGTGCCAGCAGCATCTCGGGGGGGCCAGAGACCCAGTACTTC.

The rearrangement links TRBV18 to TRBJ1-1; D is undetermined. CDR3 length equals 13 residues. CDR1 and CDR2 (germline): KGHSH, LQKENI. The V end lost 3 bases, the J end lost 6 bases, and 11 bases lay between the germline ends. The CDR3 region has the DNA TGTGCCAGCTCACCTTTTCGGGGAGCTGAAGCTTTCTTT. It is translated as CASSPFRGAEAFF.

The chain carries TRBV19 and TRBJ1-1; 7 positions agree with TRBD1. The CDR3 runs to 14 residues. Germline V CDR1 and CDR2: LNHDA, SQIVND (reference sequence). The J segment lost 5 bases and the V segment lost 7 bases, leaving 10 bases of the junction unmatched. This chain's CDR3 is CASTNTGVGTEAFF. CDR3 sequence (DNA): TGTGCCAGTACCAACACAGGGGTCGGGACTGAAGCTTTCTTT. Drawing the rest from reference TRBV19 and TRBJ1-1, the complete variable domain is DGGITQSPKYLFRKEGQNVTLSCEQNLNHDAMYWYRQDPGQGLRLIYYSQIVNDFQKGDIAEGYSVSREKKESFPLTVTSAQKNPTAFYLCASTNTGVGTEAFFGQGTRLTVV.

The rearrangement uses TRBV27 and TRBJ1-3; D is perhaps TRBD1 (6 bases). Germline assignment: CDR1 MNHEY and CDR2 SMNVEV (reference sequence). CDR3 length: 15 residues. Trimming left V 6 bases short and J 1 base short, with 13 bases between. CDR3 in amino acids: CASRPGQPSGNTIYF. CDR3 sequence (DNA): TGTGCCAGCAGGCCGGGACAACCATCTGGAAACACCATATATTTT.

The CDR3 DNA reads TGCGCCAGCAGCCAAGAGTCAACAGGGAGGGGAGCTGAAGCTTTCTTT. It specifies CASSQESTGRGAEAFF. The V gene is TRBV4-1, the J gene TRBJ1-1, with a tentative D call TRBD1 (6 bases). The CDR3 loop spans 16 amino acids. CDR1 is MGHRA, CDR2 YSYEKL, per germline. V lost 0 bases, J lost 6 bases, and 17 bases lay in between.

This rearrangement joins TRBV19 to TRBJ1-1; a weak D match, TRBD1 (5 bases). V lost 2 bases and J 3 bases, leaving 7 bases between the germline ends. CDR3 length: 13 amino acids. The germline gives CDR1 LNHDA, CDR2 SQIVND (reference sequence). The CDR3 loop is CASSIRGDTEAFF. DNA of the CDR3: TGTGCCAGTAGTATACGGGGGGACACTGAAGCTTTCTTT. The full variable domain, with the rest looked up from reference TRBV19 and TRBJ1-1, is DGGITQSPKYLFRKEGQNVTLSCEQNLNHDAMYWYRQDPGQGLRLIYYSQIVNDFQKGDIAEGYSVSREKKESFPLTVTSAQKNPTAFYLCASSIRGDTEAFFGQGTRLTVV.

The CDR3 sequence: CASSTRGSGGTDEQFF. CDR3 DNA sequence: TGTGCCAGTAGTACGAGGGGGTCAGGGGGTACGGATGAGCAGTTCTTC. This rearrangement joins TRBV19 to TRBJ2-1; 7 bases match TRBD1. The CDR3 is 16 amino acids. J lost 8 bases, V lost 4 bases, and 14 bases had no gene match. Germline V gene lookup returns CDR1 LNHDA and CDR2 SQIVND (reference sequence).

This sequence joins TRBV28 and TRBJ2-7; a weak D match, TRBD2 (6 bases). The CDR3 has 18 residues. Trimming pared 4 bases from V and 2 bases from J, leaving 24 bases between. CDR1 MDHEN and CDR2 SYDVKM come from the germline V gene. The CDR3 coding sequence is TGTGCCAGCAGTTCTATTCGGGGGTTGCGGACGGCTACCTACGAGCAGTACTTC. It translates to CASSSIRGLRTATYEQYF.

V usage is TRBV5-1 and J usage is TRBJ1-5, with TRBD1 matching 11 bases. The CDR3 sequence is 18 residues long. Germline CDR1 reads SGHRS; CDR2 reads YFSETQ. The V and J ends lost 0 bases and 6 bases, in that order; junction bases with no gene match: 11. CDR3 sequence: CASSLAPNGQGASQPQHF. In nucleotides, the CDR3 is TGCGCCAGCAGCTTGGCCCCTAACGGACAGGGGGCCAGTCAGCCCCAGCATTTT.

This chain links TRBV6-5 with TRBJ1-1; TRBD1 matches 12 bases. The trim removed 8 bases at V and 11 bases at J, leaving 12 bases unmatched. The CDR3 has 14 residues. Germline V gene data show CDR1 as MNHEY and CDR2 as SVGAGI. In nucleotides, the CDR3 is TGTGCCAGCTCCCAAAGGGACAGGGGGCAGAGGGCTTTCTTT. Encoded protein: CASSQRDRGQRAFF.

V and J are TRBV5-5 and TRBJ1-1, with a possible D match to TRBD1 (6 bases). The germline V gene has CDR1 SGHKS and CDR2 YYEKEE (reference sequence). This CDR3 region has 15 residues. V lost 0 bases, J lost 4 bases, and 13 bases lay in between. The CDR3 DNA follows: TGTGCCAGCAGCTTGGAAACAGGGTGGCGCACTGAAGCTTTCTTT. This codes for CASSLETGWRTEAFF.